The present TCR beta chain was sequenced within a study of multiple sclerosis patients with progressive multifocal leukoencephalopathy. Study-wide results and caveats: Lower normalized Shannon entropy suggested reduced TRB diversity in most PML patients.

Concerning this clone: Its specificity is not known.

The time point denotes: before natalizumab initiation. The CDR3 extends over 15 amino acids. With 5 bases removed from V and 0 bases from J, the gap between germline ends came to 14 bases. Germline CDR1 and CDR2: SGHRS and YFSETQ. Each PCR contained spiked synthetic TR CDR3 controls spanning every V-J pairing. TCRdb's table, derived via immunoSEQ multiplex PCR, lists solely in-frame clones and lacks some. The data show some 30,000 clones, around 93% seen once. This rearrangement joins TRBV5-1 to TRBJ1-1, with D maybe TRBD1 (6 bases). The specimen sequenced was PBMCs. The sequence came from a man younger than 40 with multiple sclerosis. This CDR3 is CASSQTGLMNTEAFF. The CDR3 region has the DNA TGCGCCAGCAGTCAGACAGGACTCATGAACACTGAAGCTTTCTTT.